The clone carrying this TCR beta chain was detected only a few times. The antigen is unknown. This entry is derived from a study of T cell repertoires in cytomegalovirus infection. One entry per CDR3 protein, called by TCRdb with MiXCR from the reads. The sample has some 270,000 distinct CDR3 sequences, 20% to 25% seen once; the top ten hold approximately 19%. Study observations and caveats: Dominant in the ex vivo response were TCR beta clonotypes restricted by HLA-C and specific for CMV. Summed frequency of shared TCR beta families picked out CMV carriers who also had the relevant HLA.

The germline gives CDR1 DFQATT, CDR2 SNEGSKA (reference sequence). The CDR3 is made up of 14 amino acids. Trimming removed 6 bases from V and 4 bases from J, with 17 bases in between. The chain employs TRBV20-1 and TRBJ2-3, with a tentative D call TRBD2 (7 bases). The receptor's source is a human donor in good health (CMV status not recorded). Some clones in this sample may be carry-over from other donors' samples. The material was cultured PBMCs, obtained from culture after CMV antigen stimulation. The CDR3 sequence is CSAARGGSADTQYF. In DNA, the CDR3 is TGCAGTGCAGCCAGGGGCGGGAGTGCAGATACGCAGTATTTT.